This TCR beta chain was sequenced in a study of cytomegalovirus exposure and HLA in healthy donors. Study-level results: A later analysis linked a missense variant in DCLRE1C to the trimming of TCR beta V and J genes. Cytomegalovirus-associated status was assigned to 164 TCR beta chains.

The PCR ran on 60 Vbeta and 13 Jbeta primers. Using immunoSEQ multiplex PCR, the repertoire was profiled, and TCRdb retains in-frame clones only, with some absent. The data contain 100,000 to 150,000 clones, over 60% of them singletons. Trimming took off 8 bases at V and 8 bases at J, with 15 bases between the two ends. CDR3 size: 12 residues. Germline CDR1 reads SNHLY; CDR2 reads FYNNEI. This clone came up a few times. The antigen remains undetermined. Each donor was healthy, and each was a bone marrow donor. The rearrangement links TRBV2 to TRBJ1-2, with D unclear. The clonotype originates from a woman aged 40 to 49 in good health and CMV-seropositive. Sequencing was done on a sample of PBMCs. CDR3 amino acids: CASGVAAGGYTF. CDR3 nucleotides: TGTGCCAGCGGCGTAGCGGCCGGGGGCTACACCTTC.